Sequencing of this T cell receptor beta chain was carried out in a study of blood T cell repertoires in COVID-19. In the study overall: Donors in the United States, Italy and Spain gave samples during acute or convalescent COVID-19.

Trimming took 0 bases from V and 6 from J, leaving 14 bases between them. CDR3 length equals 15 residues. Germline V gene sequence: CDR1 MDHEN, CDR2 SYDVKM. Libraries were prepared by immunoSEQ multiplex PCR; TCRdb keeps only in-frame clonotypes and omits some of them. The table includes over 150,000 clones, roughly 90% detected once. The V gene is TRBV28, the J gene TRBJ1-2, with a possible D match to TRBD1 (6 bases). The sequenced sample was PBMCs or T cells enriched from blood (not recorded which). This receptor was identified in a woman in her forties or fifties who had recovered from COVID-19. CDR3 residues: CASSLWKQGSDGYTF. CDR3 bases: TGTGCCAGCAGTTTATGGAAACAGGGTTCGGATGGCTACACCTTC.